This T cell receptor beta chain is from a study of PD-1 blockade in classical Hodgkin lymphoma. In regard to this clone: What it recognizes is unknown.

Described time point: cycle 4 day 1 (C4D1), after 5 to 7 weeks of nivolumab. Each patient's relapse followed autologous stem cell transplantation, and brentuximab vedotin exposure varied. Under best response, outcomes were complete response, partial response or progressive disease. Sequenced by immunoSEQ multiplex PCR; TCRdb stores in-frame clones only, minus some. The table lists 90,000 to 140,000 clones, over 85% of them singletons, with under 20% in the top ten. Germline V gene data show CDR1 as SGHRS and CDR2 as YFSETQ. The CDR3 length is 12 residues. Trimming left V 5 bases short and J 1 base short, with 7 bases between. The study's findings and limits: It was among complete responders that baseline diversity resembled that of newly diagnosed patients. Compared with baseline, CD4+ but not CD8+ TCR diversity had risen significantly by C4D1.

The specimen comprised peripheral blood mononuclear cells (PBMCs), sampled before the fourth cycle of nivolumab. The clonotype was recovered from a human donor with classical Hodgkin lymphoma. The chain joins TRBV5-1 to TRBJ2-7; D is ambiguous. The CDR3 sequence is CASSSGSYEQYF. The CDR3 bases are TGCGCCAGCAGTTCCGGGTCCTACGAGCAGTACTTC. The complete variable domain, with remaining parts taken from reference TRBV5-1 and TRBJ2-7, reads KAGVTQTPRYLIKTRGQQVTLSCSPISGHRSVSWYQQTPGQGLQFLFEYFSETQRNKGNFPGRFSGRQFSNSRSEMNVSTLELGDSALYLCASSSGSYEQYFGPGTRLTVT.